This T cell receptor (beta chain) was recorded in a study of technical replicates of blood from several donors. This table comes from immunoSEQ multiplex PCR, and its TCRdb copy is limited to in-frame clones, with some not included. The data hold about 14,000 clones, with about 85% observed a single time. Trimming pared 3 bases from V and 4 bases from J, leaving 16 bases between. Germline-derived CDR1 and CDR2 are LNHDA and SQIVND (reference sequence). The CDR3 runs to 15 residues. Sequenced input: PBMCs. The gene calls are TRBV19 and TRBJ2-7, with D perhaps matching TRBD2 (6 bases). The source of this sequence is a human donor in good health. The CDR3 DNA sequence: TGTGCCAGTAGTATGGCGGGGAGTAGCGGTTACGAGCAGTACTTC. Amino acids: CASSMAGSSGYEQYF. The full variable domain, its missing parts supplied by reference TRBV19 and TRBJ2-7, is DGGITQSPKYLFRKEGQNVTLSCEQNLNHDAMYWYRQDPGQGLRLIYYSQIVNDFQKGDIAEGYSVSREKKESFPLTVTSAQKNPTAFYLCASSMAGSSGYEQYFGPGTRLTVT.